This paragraph covers one T cell receptor beta chain sequence. The antigen is not known. The CDR3 spans 13 residues. Per the germline V gene, CDR1 is MNHEY and CDR2 is SMNVEV (reference sequence). The V and J ends lost 3 bases and 2 bases respectively, with 6 bases between them. The sample is drawn from a study of cytomegalovirus exposure and HLA in healthy donors. Study-wide results and limits: Data from an earlier analysis indicated that most TCR beta V segments were productive either about 87% or about 30% of the time. Cytomegalovirus status was reportedly diagnosed by the classifier with high specificity and sensitivity.

Primers: 60 Vbeta forward and 13 Jbeta reverse. Sequenced by immunoSEQ multiplex PCR; TCRdb stores in-frame clones only, minus some. The table has 99,000 or so clones, around 9.1% seen once. The sequenced sample consisted of PBMCs. This clonotype was sampled from a middle-aged man in good health and CMV-seropositive. The V call is TRBV27, the J call TRBJ2-3; D unclear. The CDR3 DNA reads TGTGCCAGCAGTTTCCCCTCCACAGATACGCAGTATTTT. Translating it yields CASSFPSTDTQYF.